Below are 16 T cell receptor beta chains sequenced from a single sample in a study of T-cell memory formation after mild COVID-19. One entry per CDR3 protein, called by TCRdb with MiXCR from the 5' RACE reads. The sample carries around 410,000 distinct CDR3 sequences, more than 20% recorded once. Sequencing was performed on PBMCs or a T cell subset sorted from them (not recorded which). These receptors all come from an adult woman who had mild COVID-19 (a few samples of this study predate the infection). Cell type and time point are not known.

This clonotype has only a few counts. The chain has TRBV15 and TRBJ2-7; D is unresolved. This CDR3 has 15 residues. V gave up 1 base and J gave up 3 bases, with 13 bases separating them. The V gene's germline CDR1 is LNHNV and CDR2 YYDKDF (reference sequence). DNA of the CDR3: TGTGCCACCAGCAGAGCGGTTGTAGATGACTACGAGCAGTACTTC. Its translation: CATSRAVVDDYEQYF.

V is TRBV29-1 and J is TRBJ2-1; 12 nucleotides align to TRBD2. J lost 4 bases, V lost 6 bases, and 4 bases had no gene match. Germline V gene data show CDR1 as SQVTM and CDR2 as ANQGSEA. CDR3 length: 14 residues. CDR3 region: CSVALAGGYNEQFF. CDR3 bases: TGCAGCGTGGCCCTAGCGGGGGGGTACAATGAGCAGTTCTTC.

The chain uses TRBV10-3 and TRBJ1-3; tentatively, D is TRBD1 (5 bases). The germline V gene encodes CDR1 ENHRY and CDR2 SYGVKD. This CDR3 is built from 15 residues. V was shortened by 6 bases and J by 0 bases, with 12 bases between the two germline ends. In DNA, the CDR3 is TGTGCCATCAGAAACACAGGCTCCTCTGGAAACACCATATATTTT. This gives the protein CAIRNTGSSGNTIYF.

CDR3 protein: CAISEKEKYEQYF. As DNA, the CDR3 is TGTGCCATCAGTGAAAAAGAGAAGTACGAGCAGTACTTC. The rearrangement links TRBV10-3 to TRBJ2-7; D uncertain. With 3 bases removed from V and 4 bases from J, the gap between germline ends came to 10 bases. CDR1 is ENHRY, CDR2 SYGVKD, per germline. The CDR3 is 13 amino acids.

This clonotype was detected a few times. The gene calls are TRBV4-3 and TRBJ2-7; D unclear. CDR1 and CDR2 from the germline V gene are LGHNA and YSLEER. Trimming left V 0 bases short and J 3 bases short, with 15 bases between. This CDR3 region has 16 residues. The CDR3 here is CASSQDQLQGDYEQYF. CDR3 DNA: TGCGCCAGCAGCCAAGATCAGCTACAAGGAGACTACGAGCAGTACTTC.

This chain joins TRBV18 and TRBJ2-7; no clear D gene. Germline V gene sequence: CDR1 KGHSH, CDR2 LQKENI. The CDR3 is 14 amino acids. V lost 3 bases and J lost 6, with 15 bases in between. DNA for the CDR3: TGTGCCAGCTCACCCAGGTCAGGTGCAGGCGAGCAGTACTTC. Its protein is CASSPRSGAGEQYF. The variable domain in full, completed from reference TRBV18 and TRBJ2-7, reads NAGVMQNPRHLVRRRGQEARLRCSPMKGHSHVYWYRQLPEEGLKFMVYLQKENIIDESGMPKERFSAEFPKEGPSILRIQQVVRGDSAAYFCASSPRSGAGEQYFGPGTRLTVT.

Written as DNA, the CDR3 is TGCGCCAGCAGCCCTCACCCGGGCCCGGGCACTGAAGCTTTCTTT. Its protein product is CASSPHPGPGTEAFF. The V call is TRBV4-3, the J call TRBJ1-1, with D unresolved. This CDR3 has 15 residues. The V gene's germline CDR1 is LGHNA and CDR2 YSLEER. The V and J ends lost 4 bases and 4 bases respectively, with 16 bases between them.

The chain links TRBV9 to TRBJ2-2, with D maybe TRBD1 (6 bases). CDR1 is SGDLS and CDR2 is YYNGEE in the germline V gene. The V end lost 3 bases, the J end lost 1 base, and 10 bases lay between the germline ends. The length of the CDR3 is 15 residues. The CDR3: CASSAKTGNTGELFF. The CDR3 DNA follows: TGTGCCAGCAGCGCCAAGACAGGGAACACCGGGGAGCTGTTTTTT.

This chain connects TRBV20-1 to TRBJ1-2, with 10 bases lining up with TRBD1. The germline CDR1 and CDR2 sequences are DFQATT and SNEGSKA (reference sequence). Trimming cost V 0 bases and J 6 bases; bases outside gene matches: 10. The CDR3 spans 16 residues. CDR3 nucleotide sequence: TGCAGTGCTAGAGATAGCCGGGGACAGGGGTTCCATGGCTACACCTTC. This translates into CSARDSRGQGFHGYTF.

The chain is built from TRBV4-1 and TRBJ1-1, with 8 bases that match TRBD1. V dropped 4 bases and J dropped 6; count of bases not matched to a gene: 10. Per germline, CDR1 MGHRA and CDR2 YSYEKL. This CDR3 is 15 amino acids long. CDR3 sequence: CASSLLQGGWAEAFF. CDR3 coding DNA: TGCGCCAGCAGCCTCCTACAGGGGGGGTGGGCTGAAGCTTTCTTT.

The chain links TRBV29-1 to TRBJ1-1; D is unclear. CDR1 is SQVTM and CDR2 is ANQGSEA in the germline V gene. V lost 4 bases, J lost 1 base, and 10 bases lay in between. CDR3 size: 13 residues. The CDR3 is CSVVGQANTEAFF. The CDR3 DNA reads as TGCAGCGTTGTAGGGCAGGCGAACACTGAAGCTTTCTTT.

This clonotype showed up just a few times. This chain uses TRBV6-1 with TRBJ2-5; 12 bases agree with TRBD1. V was clipped by 6 bases and J by 4 bases; unmatched bases: 6. Looked up from germline, CDR1 is MNHNS and CDR2 is SASEGT. CDR3 length: 15 amino acids. CDR3 protein: CASSPGQGATETQYF. The CDR3 DNA reads TGTGCCAGCAGCCCGGGACAGGGGGCTACAGAGACCCAGTACTTC.

The J gene is TRBJ2-1, the V gene TRBV4-2; tentatively, D is TRBD1 (5 bases). This CDR3 spans 15 amino acids. Germline CDR1 LGHNA, CDR2 YNFKEQ. Trimming removed 4 bases from V and 7 bases from J, with 17 bases in between. The CDR3: CASSLGATGRNEQFF. For the CDR3, the DNA is TGTGCCAGCAGCCTAGGGGCTACGGGTAGGAATGAGCAGTTCTTC.

This rearrangement joins TRBV30 to TRBJ2-3; TRBD2 might be the D (5 bases). In germline, CDR1 is GTSNPN, CDR2 SVGIG (reference sequence). V dropped 0 bases and J dropped 2 bases, with 6 bases sitting between them. This CDR3 contains 13 residues. The DNA for the CDR3 is TGTGCCTGGAGTGTCGGGAACACAGATACGCAGTATTTT. It encodes CAWSVGNTDTQYF.

This clonotype has only a few counts. CDR3 DNA sequence: TGTGCCAGCAGCCACAGCGGGGGGGGCGAGCAGTACTTC. It encodes CASSHSGGGEQYF. This rearrangement joins TRBV3-1 to TRBJ2-7; 10 nucleotides align to TRBD2. The CDR3 extends over 13 amino acids. Germline CDR1 reads LGHDT; CDR2 reads YNNKEL (reference sequence). After removal of 3 bases from V and 6 bases from J, the junction contained 2 bases not matched to a gene.

This clonotype was detected only a few times. The chain carries TRBV5-4 and TRBJ1-1, with TRBD1 as a possible D gene (5 bases). The germline V gene encodes CDR1 SGHNT and CDR2 YYREEE (reference sequence). The CDR3 loop spans 16 amino acids. V lost 5 bases to trimming and J lost 0 bases, with 17 bases between them. CDR3 bases: TGTGCCAGCAGGCCTGGCGGGACTTCCGTGAACACTGAAGCTTTCTTT. It is translated as CASRPGGTSVNTEAFF.